The 25 T cell receptor beta chains reported below all come from one sample, sequenced in a study of blood T cells in healthy people across ages. Primers used in a second PCR of roughly 7 to 12 cycles were a sample-barcoded 5' primer and a J-beta primer mix. TCRdb passed the 5' RACE reads through MiXCR, listing each CDR3 protein once. This sample has around 1,000,000 distinct CDR3 sequences, with about 23% found just once. This sample was also put to use in a study of T cells of mothers and their children.

Specimen: blood. These receptors were collected from a girl aged 2-10 years in good health.

The chain links TRBV7-2 to TRBJ2-1; TRBD2 might be the D (5 bases). Germline V gene sequence: CDR1 SGHTA, CDR2 FQGNSA. With 0 bases removed from V and 0 bases from J, the gap between germline ends came to 12 bases. CDR3 length equals 17 residues. CDR3 residues: CASSLARLLHSYNEQFF. For the CDR3, the DNA is TGTGCCAGCAGCTTAGCGCGACTACTACACTCCTACAATGAGCAGTTCTTC.

This clonotype was seen a few times. V usage is TRBV4-1 and J usage is TRBJ2-5, with TRBD1 as a possible D gene (6 bases). Germline loops: CDR1 MGHRA, CDR2 YSYEKL. V was clipped by 3 bases and J by 3 bases, with 14 bases between them. The CDR3 spans 15 residues. The CDR3 DNA reads as TGCGCCAGCAGCCAGGATCCTCGGACAGAAGAGACCCAGTACTTC. It specifies CASSQDPRTEETQYF.

This clonotype was observed a few times. V and J are TRBV29-1 and TRBJ2-2; D gene unclear. The CDR3 totals 11 residues. Germline-derived CDR1 and CDR2 are SQVTM and ANQGSEA. V lost 6 bases to trimming and J lost 4 bases, with 6 bases between them. DNA for the CDR3: TGCAGCGTGCAAATCACCGGGGAGCTGTTTTTT. Residues: CSVQITGELFF.

The chain is built from TRBV11-2 and TRBJ2-5; possibly TRBD1 for D (6 bases). Matching the DNA end better, TRBJ2-1 makes the J call doubtful. CDR1 is SGHAT and CDR2 is FQNNGV in the germline V gene. The CDR3 totals 13 residues. This CDR3 is CASSPYRVYEQFF. The DNA of the CDR3 is TGTGCCAGCAGCCCCTACAGGGTCTATGAGCAGTTCTTC.

V gene TRBV6-5 combines with J gene TRBJ1-2, with 10 bases identical to TRBD1. The CDR3 length is 13 residues. The V gene end was trimmed by 6 bases and the J gene end by 8 bases; junction bases not matched to a gene: 6. The germline V gene encodes CDR1 MNHEY and CDR2 SVGAGI. For the CDR3, the DNA is TGTGCCAGCAGAGGGACAGGGGCGTTCGGCTACACCTTC. Translation: CASRGTGAFGYTF.

Written as DNA, the CDR3 is TGTGCCAGCAGCTTAGAGGGTCCTGGCGCAGATACGCAGTATTTT. It specifies CASSLEGPGADTQYF. The chain recombines TRBV7-2 with TRBJ2-3; D not certain. Germline V lookup: CDR1 SGHTA, CDR2 FQGNSA. The CDR3 length is 15 residues. The ends were cut back, 1 base at V and 4 bases at J, with 12 bases in the middle. Variable domain in full (rest from reference TRBV7-2 and TRBJ2-3): GAGVSQSPSNKVTEKGKDVELRCDPISGHTALYWYRQSLGQGLEFLIYFQGNSAPDKSGLPSDRFSAERTGGSVSTLTIQRTQQEDSAVYLCASSLEGPGADTQYFGPGTRLTVL.

This clonotype was detected a few times. The rearrangement joins TRBV12-3 or TRBV12-4 to TRBJ1-1; TRBD1 aligns across 8 bases. CDR3 length: 16 residues. The V gene end was trimmed by 7 bases and the J gene end by 7 bases; junction bases not matched to a gene: 17. The CDR3 DNA reads as TGTGCCAGCATGAGACAGGGGTCGCCTCTCCGTGGTGAAGCTTTCTTT. This gives the protein CASMRQGSPLRGEAFF.

There are a few counts of this clonotype. This sequence joins TRBV4-2 and TRBJ1-2; 7 bases map to TRBD1. CDR1 LGHNA and CDR2 YNFKEQ come from the germline V gene. The CDR3 sequence is 13 residues long. J was trimmed by 11 bases and V by 1 base; bases with no gene match: 7. CDR3 residues: CASSQARTGPYTF. In DNA form, the CDR3 reads TGTGCCAGCAGCCAAGCCCGGACAGGTCCTTACACCTTC.

The V gene is TRBV12-3 or TRBV12-4, the J gene TRBJ2-5; D may correspond to TRBD1 or TRBD2 (5 bases each). V lost 5 bases, J lost 7 bases, and 20 bases lay in between. The CDR3 has 15 residues. The CDR3 region is CASSVPGTPYATQYF. Written as DNA, the CDR3 is TGTGCCAGCAGTGTCCCTGGGACCCCCTACGCGACCCAGTACTTC.

This clonotype turned up a few times. V gene TRBV5-1 combines with J gene TRBJ2-6; 11 bases are a match to TRBD1. V shed 2 bases and J 3 bases; nucleotides not matched to a gene: 4. The CDR3 sequence is 17 residues long. From germline, CDR1 is SGHRS and CDR2 YFSETQ. CDR3 bases: TGCGCCAGCAGCTTTGGACAGGGGGCGCGTGGGGCCAACGTCCTGACTTTC. It encodes CASSFGQGARGANVLTF.

V usage is TRBV28 and J usage is TRBJ2-3; possible D gene TRBD1, 5 bases. The germline V gene encodes CDR1 MDHEN and CDR2 SYDVKM. V was pared by 4 bases and J by 4 bases, with 18 bases between. This CDR3 is built from 16 residues. CDR3 amino acids: CASSSKGLTRADTQYF. The CDR3 DNA is TGTGCCAGCAGTTCAAAGGGGTTGACCCGGGCAGATACGCAGTATTTT.

This clonotype was counted only a few times. V is TRBV27 and J is TRBJ2-7; 7 nucleotides agree with TRBD1. The CDR3 length is 15 residues. Trimming at V came to 4 bases and at J to 3 bases, leaving 9 bases not matched to a gene. Germline CDR1 is MNHEY and CDR2 is SMNVEV (reference sequence). The CDR3 bases are TGTGCCAGCAGTTCACCCCAGACAGGGAACTACGAGCAGTACTTC. Its translation: CASSSPQTGNYEQYF.

About this clonotype itself: The junction does not match germline at one end; this may be a read error. The chain employs TRBV7-7 and TRBJ2-1; D is unclear. The CDR3 extends over 15 amino acids. The V gene's germline CDR1 is SSHAT and CDR2 FNYEAQ (reference sequence). CDR3 residues: CASSLEETYYNEQFF. The CDR3, as DNA: TGTGCTAGCAGCTTAGAGGAGACGTACTACAATGAGCAGTTCTTC.

This clonotype was seen more than once but under ten times. The rearrangement joins TRBV4-1 to TRBJ2-6; weak D call: TRBD2 (5 bases). Trimming pared 6 bases from V and 0 bases from J, leaving 15 bases between. CDR3 size: 17 residues. CDR1 and CDR2 (germline): MGHRA, YSYEKL. In DNA form, the CDR3 reads TGCGCCAGCAGTCGATACATGGACTCCTCTGGGGCCAACGTCCTGACTTTC. As protein: CASSRYMDSSGANVLTF.

This clonotype was detected a few times. This chain connects TRBV25-1 to TRBJ2-1; D is uncertain. Germline V CDR1 and CDR2: MGHDK, SYGVNS. This CDR3 contains 12 residues. Trimming removed 4 bases from V and 9 bases from J, with 10 bases in between. The CDR3 loop is CASSAVATEQFF. The CDR3, as DNA: TGTGCCAGCAGTGCGGTCGCAACTGAGCAGTTCTTC. Full variable domain (remainder filled in from reference TRBV25-1 and TRBJ2-1): EADIYQTPRYLVIGTGKKITLECSQTMGHDKMYWYQQDPGMELHLIHYSYGVNSTEKGDLSSESTVSRIRTEHFPLTLESARPSHTSQYLCASSAVATEQFFGPGTRLTVL.

This clonotype has a handful of counts. This chain uses TRBV6-1 with TRBJ2-1; 7 nucleotides match TRBD1. V dropped 2 bases and J dropped 12; count of bases not matched to a gene: 10. The CDR3 is 14 amino acids. CDR1 is MNHNS and CDR2 is SASEGT in the germline V gene. The CDR3 DNA reads as TGTGCCAGCAGTGAAATGACAGGGTGGATGGTGCAGTTCTTC. It codes for CASSEMTGWMVQFF.

The chain couples TRBV29-1 to TRBJ1-6; 8 nucleotides agree with TRBD1. This CDR3 contains 14 residues. Per the germline V gene, CDR1 is SQVTM and CDR2 is ANQGSEA. Unmatched junction bases numbered 8, after V lost 3 bases and J lost 10 bases. The CDR3 sequence: CSVETGEYGSPLHF. The CDR3 DNA follows: TGCAGCGTTGAGACAGGGGAGTATGGCTCACCCCTCCACTTT.

The rearrangement uses TRBV6-2 or TRBV6-3 and TRBJ2-3; TRBD2 agrees at 11 bases. Germline loops: CDR1 MNHEY, CDR2 SVGEGT. This CDR3 has 15 amino acids. Germline trimming cut 8 bases from V and 5 bases from J; bases unmatched to any gene: 9. The CDR3 nucleotides are TGTGCCAGCTCTCTTGAGGGACTAGCGGAAGATACGCAGTATTTT. As protein: CASSLEGLAEDTQYF.

V and J are TRBV21-1 and TRBJ1-3; the D call of TRBD1 is as the table states it, not checked on the DNA. TRBV21-1 is a pseudogene. There are 14 residues in the CDR3. The CDR3 region is CASSTQGQGNTIYF. In nucleotides, the CDR3 is TGTGCCAGCAGCACCCAGGGACAGGGAAACACCATATATTTT.

The genes are TRBV7-9 and TRBJ2-5, with D unclear. Trimming shortened V by 5 bases and J by 3 bases, and 19 bases separated the two germline ends. CDR1 and CDR2 (germline): SEHNR, FQNEAQ (reference sequence). There are 16 residues in the CDR3. CDR3 in amino acids: CASSLRDHGAKETQYF. Here the CDR3 DNA reads TGTGCCAGCAGCCTAAGAGACCACGGAGCGAAAGAGACCCAGTACTTC.

This clonotype has only a few counts. The chain employs TRBV20-1 and TRBJ2-1; 9 positions agree with TRBD2. The assigned J gene may be wrong: the sequence end matches TRBJ2-7 better. The germline V gene encodes CDR1 DFQATT and CDR2 SNEGSKA (reference sequence). The CDR3 contains 14 residues. CDR3 sequence (DNA): TGCAGTGCTAGAGATCCGAGCGGGGGGCTCGAGCAGTACTTC. It encodes CSARDPSGGLEQYF.

The chain couples TRBV6-2 or TRBV6-3 to TRBJ2-7, with D possibly being TRBD2 (5 bases). CDR1 is MNHEY and CDR2 is SVGEGT in the germline V gene. The CDR3 loop spans 13 amino acids. Trimming left V 6 bases short and J 4 bases short, with 13 bases between. The CDR3 spells CASSSGIRYEQYF. CDR3 DNA: TGTGCCAGCAGCTCCGGGATACGGTACGAGCAGTACTTC.

The rearrangement joins TRBV10-3 to TRBJ2-5, with D perhaps being TRBD1 or TRBD2 (5 bases each). The germline gives CDR1 ENHRY, CDR2 SYGVKD. Trimming cost V 9 bases and J 2 bases, with 16 bases left between them. The CDR3 length is 14 residues. CDR3: CAISKAGSQETQYF. As DNA, the CDR3 is TGTGCCATTTCGAAGGCAGGGAGTCAAGAGACCCAGTACTTC.

The chain employs TRBV5-1 and TRBJ1-1, with D unresolved. CDR1 is SGHRS, CDR2 YFSETQ, per germline. The germline V and J ends were trimmed by 0 bases and 1 base, with 10 bases remaining between them. This CDR3 region has 15 residues. The CDR3 reads CASSLESSRNTEAFF. CDR3 coding DNA: TGCGCCAGCAGCTTGGAAAGCTCGAGGAACACTGAAGCTTTCTTT.

The CDR3, as DNA: TGCAGCGTTGAAGATCTAGCCGGCTACGAGCAGTACTTC. Protein: CSVEDLAGYEQYF. The chain recombines TRBV29-1 with TRBJ2-7; possibly TRBD2 for D (5 bases). The germline gives CDR1 SQVTM, CDR2 ANQGSEA. The CDR3 totals 13 residues. Trimming removed 0 bases at V and 3 bases at J, with 9 bases between.